This TCR beta chain is from a study of regulatory T cells in long-lasting Graves disease (TCRdb year 2021). A note on the overall study: To count as having persistent Graves' disease, a patient had to have received antithyroid drug treatment for over 5 years with TSH receptor autoantibodies remaining persistently positive. This study used TCR sequencing and RNA sequencing of peripheral blood to compare persistent Graves' disease patients against newly diagnosed Graves' disease patients. The study was registered as a clinical trial and conducted in China. A total of roughly 33 samples were covered by TCR sequencing, comprising 13 persistent and around 20 newly diagnosed Graves' disease patients. In the clinical cohort, patients with persistent Graves' disease had used antithyroid drugs for an average of about 9.4 years.

This specimen's time point label, per the study, means: persistent/refractory GD, antithyroid drugs over 5 years with positive TRAb. RNA was extracted from PBMCs in TRIzol for both TCR sequencing and RNA sequencing. The diagnosis of Graves' disease followed American Thyroid Association guidelines. Patients for the study were recruited at an endocrinology department in Xi'an, China. Each patient gave roughly 8.4 milliliters of peripheral blood, collected in an EDTA anticoagulant tube. Ficoll Paque Plus density gradient separation was used to isolate PBMCs, and no further T cell sorting was performed. An Agilent 2100 Bioanalyzer and agarose gel were used to assess RNA quality, and a NanoDrop 2000 was used to measure RNA concentration. The CDR3 goes from the cysteine to the phenylalanine over 16 residues. Here the CDR3 DNA is all that survives: 48 bases in frame from base 1. The germline V gene (reference sequence) sets CDR1 to SGHKS and CDR2 to YYEKEE. V loses 0 bases of germline sequence and J loses 3 bases, and the interval between the two ends is 15 bases.

Study-wide conclusions, independent of this receptor: Sequencing and analysis were limited to the TCR beta chain. TRBV28, TRBJ1-2 and TRBJ2-5 were preferentially used in persistent disease, while TRBV20-1 and TRBJ2-1 were favored in newly diagnosed disease. More public clonotypes were shared among persistent patients (roughly 2,700) than among newly diagnosed patients (966). As a limitation, the authors acknowledged that the small sample size may reduce accuracy. Compared with newly diagnosed patients, persistent Graves' disease patients had lower TCR Shannon entropy and fewer highly expanded clones, which suggests clonal expansion. Only peripheral blood was studied, because thyroid tissue, the primary lesion, was inaccessible.

The protocol used for the library was multiplex PCR. TCRdb shows the sequencer as Illumina HiSeq 4000. iRepertoire HTBI primers and Arm-PCR amplification of CDR3 regions were used to construct TCR beta libraries. Before sequencing, the PCR products underwent gel purification. The study's own analysis went as follows. Across samples, 60 to 75 TRBV and 15 or so TRBJ segments were identified and used for gene usage analysis of CDR3 amino acid clonotypes. Filtered high-quality paired reads were merged into contigs using COPE and FqMerger. Contigs were aligned with BLAST to IMGT TRBV, TRBD and TRBJ reference genes, and CDR3 was defined per IMGT. Clonotypes above 0.1% frequency were classified as highly expanded clones. Shannon entropy was used to measure repertoire diversity, and the Gini coefficient was used to measure V-J evenness. A clonotype was considered public if more than one individual shared it. TCRdb passed the public sequencing reads through fastp at Q25 and MiXCR, retaining productive beta sequences. Records with the same CDR3 protein are collapsed into one entry carrying the most frequent genes and DNA. These V and J calls derive from TCRdb rather than the authors' analysis. Counted in this sample were under 450,000 distinct CDR3 sequences; 20% to 30% of them appeared once. The ten top clones hold around 26% of the sample.

This clonotype was counted only a few times. Its antigen remains undetermined. No base quality information exists; no much larger clone differs at one position. The sequencing used peripheral blood mononuclear cells (PBMCs), collected when the disease was refractory, from a patient treated with antithyroid drugs. Recombination connected TRBV5-5 to TRBJ1-1, with no reliable assignment of the D segment. The receptor was derived from a female donor with Graves disease. The bases read TGTGCCAGCAGCTTGGCTAGCTGGTGGCAAGACACTGAAGCTTTCTTT. Its protein is CASSLASWWQDTEAFF.